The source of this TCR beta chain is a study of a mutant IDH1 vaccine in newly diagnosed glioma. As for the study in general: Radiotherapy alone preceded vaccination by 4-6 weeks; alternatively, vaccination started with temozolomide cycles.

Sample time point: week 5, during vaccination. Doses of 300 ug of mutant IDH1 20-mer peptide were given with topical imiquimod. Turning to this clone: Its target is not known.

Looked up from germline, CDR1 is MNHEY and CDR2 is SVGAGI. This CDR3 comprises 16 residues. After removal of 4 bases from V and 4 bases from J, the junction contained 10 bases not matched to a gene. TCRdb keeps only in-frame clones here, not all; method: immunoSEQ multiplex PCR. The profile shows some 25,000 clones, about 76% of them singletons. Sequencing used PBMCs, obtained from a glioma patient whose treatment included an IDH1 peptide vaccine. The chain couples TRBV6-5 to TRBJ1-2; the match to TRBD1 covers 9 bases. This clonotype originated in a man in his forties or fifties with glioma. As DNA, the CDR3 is TGTGCCAGCAGTTCAACCGGGACAGGGTTTGGCTATGGCTACACCTTC. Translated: CASSSTGTGFGYGYTF.